Detailed here is one T cell receptor beta chain. This CDR3 spans 13 amino acids. CDR1 and CDR2 from the germline V gene are SNHLY and FYNNEI. The data belong to a study of monozygotic twins with inflammatory bowel disease. TCRdb re-analyzed the 5' RACE reads; it lists each CDR3 protein once, without DNA. This sample's table has approximately 400,000 distinct CDR3 sequences. The chain is built from TRBV2 and TRBJ2-7; TCRdb reports TRBD1, a call that lacks DNA to check it against. The receptor comes from a human donor with ulcerative colitis or Crohn's disease, or a healthy co-twin of an affected twin (not recorded which). What was sequenced was blood. The CDR3: CASNPQGPYEQYF.